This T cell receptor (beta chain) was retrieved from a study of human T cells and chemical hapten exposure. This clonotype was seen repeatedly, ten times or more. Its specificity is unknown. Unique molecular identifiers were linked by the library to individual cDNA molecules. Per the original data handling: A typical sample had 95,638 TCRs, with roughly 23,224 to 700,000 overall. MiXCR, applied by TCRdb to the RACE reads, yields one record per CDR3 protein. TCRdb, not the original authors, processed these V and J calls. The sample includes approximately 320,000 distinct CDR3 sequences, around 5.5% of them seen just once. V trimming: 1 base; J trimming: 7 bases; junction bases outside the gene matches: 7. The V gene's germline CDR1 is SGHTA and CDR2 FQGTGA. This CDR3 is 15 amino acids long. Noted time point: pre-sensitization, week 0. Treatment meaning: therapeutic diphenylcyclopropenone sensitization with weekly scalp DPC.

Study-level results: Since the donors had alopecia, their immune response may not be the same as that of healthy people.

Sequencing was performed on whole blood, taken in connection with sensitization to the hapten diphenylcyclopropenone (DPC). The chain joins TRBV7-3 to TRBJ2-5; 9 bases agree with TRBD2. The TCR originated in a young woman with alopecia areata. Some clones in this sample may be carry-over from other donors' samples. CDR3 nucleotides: TGTGCCAGCAGCTTAAACAGCGGGGGGCTTGGGACCCAGTACTTC. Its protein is CASSLNSGGLGTQYF.